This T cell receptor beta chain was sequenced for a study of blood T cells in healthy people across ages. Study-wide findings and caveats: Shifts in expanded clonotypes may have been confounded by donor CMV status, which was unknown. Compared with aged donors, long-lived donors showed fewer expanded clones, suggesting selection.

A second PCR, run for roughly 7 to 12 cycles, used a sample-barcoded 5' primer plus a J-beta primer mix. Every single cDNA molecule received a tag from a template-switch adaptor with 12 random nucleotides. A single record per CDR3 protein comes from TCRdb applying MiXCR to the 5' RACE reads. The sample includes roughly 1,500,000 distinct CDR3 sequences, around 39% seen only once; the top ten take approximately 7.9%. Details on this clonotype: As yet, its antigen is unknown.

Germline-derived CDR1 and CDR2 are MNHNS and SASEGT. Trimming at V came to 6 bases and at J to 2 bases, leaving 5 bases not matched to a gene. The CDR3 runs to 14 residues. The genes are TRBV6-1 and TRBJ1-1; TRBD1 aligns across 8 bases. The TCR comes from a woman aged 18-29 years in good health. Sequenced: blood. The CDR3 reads CASRGQAGNTEAFF. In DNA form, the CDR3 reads TGTGCCAGCAGGGGACAGGCGGGAAACACTGAAGCTTTCTTT.